The 2 T cell receptor beta chains listed next were all sequenced from one sample in a study of OX40 agonist ivuxolimab in advanced cancers. Sequencing used immunoSEQ multiplex PCR; TCRdb keeps in-frame clones, though not all of them. The sample lists 30,000 to 45,000 clones, more than 70% occurring once. The sequences come from CD4+ or CD8+ T cells sorted from blood, collected in a trial of the OX40 agonist ivuxolimab. The receptors originated from an adult with an advanced solid tumor such as melanoma, head and neck, liver or kidney cancer.

This clone turned up a few times. V and J are TRBV7-2 and TRBJ2-1; no clear D. CDR3 size: 12 residues. CDR1 and CDR2 (germline): SGHTA, FQGNSA. V lost 1 base to trimming and J lost 8 bases, with 6 bases between them. The DNA of the CDR3 is TGTGCCAGCAGCTTAGAGAGGTATGAGCAGTTCTTC. It is translated as CASSLERYEQFF.

This clone was counted once. This sequence joins TRBV15 and TRBJ2-7; TRBD2 is a possible D gene (5 bases). CDR3 length: 16 residues. Germline loops: CDR1 LNHNV, CDR2 YYDKDF (reference sequence). V was trimmed by 0 bases and J by 5 bases, leaving 17 bases between them. CDR3 in amino acids: CATSRDRVSGKDEQYF. CDR3 in DNA: TGTGCCACCAGCAGAGATCGGGTGTCGGGGAAGGACGAGCAGTACTTC. Full variable domain (remainder filled in from reference TRBV15 and TRBJ2-7): DAMVIQNPRYQVTQFGKPVTLSCSQTLNHNVMYWYQQKSSQAPKLLFHYYDKDFNNEADTPDNFQSRRPNTSFCFLDIRSPGLGDTAMYLCATSRDRVSGKDEQYFGPGTRLTVT.